This TCR beta chain was observed in a study of blood T cell repertoires in COVID-19. The wider study: The samples span acute and convalescent COVID-19 from the United States, Italy and Spain. The analysed material was cDNA or gDNA that came from T cells, B-cell-depleted T cells, or PBMCs.

In the original analysis: Amplification from reference gene primers served as the basis for estimated nucleated cell counts. Only in-frame clones appear in the TCRdb table, and some are missing; sequencing was by immunoSEQ multiplex PCR. V, J and clone size are those of that table, while D and trimming were read from the DNA. The data contain roughly 100,000 clones, 80% to 95% of them singletons. The Seattle site enrolled patients during active infection and followed them longitudinally. V was cut by 3 bases and J by 4 bases, with 13 bases left in between. The CDR3 is 14 amino acids. Germline V gene sequence: CDR1 SGDLS, CDR2 YYNGEE.

The sequenced sample consisted of peripheral blood. The chain is built from TRBV9 and TRBJ1-1, with D tentatively TRBD1 (5 bases). The TCR originated in a woman aged 45-65 years with COVID-19, enrolled during active disease. This CDR3 reads CASSATGRSTEAFF. The CDR3 DNA is TGTGCCAGCAGCGCAACAGGTAGAAGCACTGAAGCTTTCTTT.